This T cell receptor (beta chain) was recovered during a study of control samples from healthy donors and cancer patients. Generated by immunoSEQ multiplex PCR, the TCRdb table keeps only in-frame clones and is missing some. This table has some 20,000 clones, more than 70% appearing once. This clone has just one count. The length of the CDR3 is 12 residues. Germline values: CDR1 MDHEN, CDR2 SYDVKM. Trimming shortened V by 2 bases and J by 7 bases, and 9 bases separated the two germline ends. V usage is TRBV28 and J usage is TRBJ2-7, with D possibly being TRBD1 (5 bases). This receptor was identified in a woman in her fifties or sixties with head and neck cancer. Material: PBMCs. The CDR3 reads CASSLRQKEQYF. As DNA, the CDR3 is TGTGCCAGCAGTTTACGACAGAAAGAGCAGTACTTC. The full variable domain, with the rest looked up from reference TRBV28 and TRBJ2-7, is DVKVTQSSRYLVKRTGEKVFLECVQDMDHENMFWYRQDPGLGLRLIYFSYDVKMKEKGDIPEGYSVSREKKERFSLILESASTNQTSMYLCASSLRQKEQYFGPGTRLTVT.